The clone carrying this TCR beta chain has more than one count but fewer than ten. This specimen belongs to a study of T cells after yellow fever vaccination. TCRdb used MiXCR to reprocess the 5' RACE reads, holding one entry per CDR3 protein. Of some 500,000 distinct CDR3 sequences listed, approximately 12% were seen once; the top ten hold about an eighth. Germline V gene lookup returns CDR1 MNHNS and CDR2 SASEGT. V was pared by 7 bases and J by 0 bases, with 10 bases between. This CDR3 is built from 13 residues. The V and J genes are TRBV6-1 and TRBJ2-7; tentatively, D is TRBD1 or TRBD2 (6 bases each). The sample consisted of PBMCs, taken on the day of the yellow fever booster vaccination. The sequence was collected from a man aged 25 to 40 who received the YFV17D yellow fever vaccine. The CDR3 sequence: CASMEGGSYEQYF. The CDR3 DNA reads TGTGCCAGCATGGAGGGGGGCTCCTACGAGCAGTACTTC.